This T cell receptor (beta chain) was captured by sequencing in a study of blood T cell repertoires in COVID-19. This CDR3 region has 16 residues. V lost 8 bases to trimming and J lost 4 bases; unmatched junction nucleotides: 17. Germline values: CDR1 SGDLS, CDR2 YYNGEE. The method was immunoSEQ multiplex PCR; TCRdb's version includes in-frame clones alone and lacks a portion of them. The sample contains a few hundred thousand clones, roughly nine tenths of which appear only once. The sequenced sample was peripheral blood. The gene calls are TRBV9 and TRBJ2-5; 7 nucleotides agree with TRBD1. This TCR was sampled from a man aged 60 to 75 who had recovered from COVID-19. The CDR3 spells CASSSRLQGIGETQYF. CDR3 sequence (DNA): TGTGCCAGTAGCAGCCGGCTACAGGGGATCGGAGAGACCCAGTACTTC.